The clone carrying this TCR beta chain appeared a few times. Its specificity is unknown. Profiled with immunoSEQ multiplex PCR; TCRdb holds only in-frame clones, not every one. The sample includes about 2 million clones, just under 95% seen only once; the top ten take 0.85% to 1.3%. Germline V CDR1 and CDR2: SGHDN, FVKESK. The CDR3 totals 13 residues. V was trimmed by 6 bases and J by 13 bases, leaving 16 bases between them. The data were obtained in a study of shared clonotypes between healthy human individuals. Broader study findings: The generation probabilities recorded for non-shared clonotypes fell below those of clonotypes shared by all four donors. Generally, estimated richness proved larger in naive subsets than it did in memory subsets. Among donors, sharing of clonotypes was expected to be affected by sequencing depth.

CD8 cells regarded as naive lacked CD45RO, were positively chosen for CCR7, and omitted terminally differentiated effector memory CD45RA+ cells. Sample: naive CD8+ T cells sorted from blood. This chain joins TRBV14 and TRBJ1-6, with D uncertain. The receptor's source is a man younger than 30 in good health. For the CDR3, the DNA is TGTGCCAGCAGGGTAGAGGAGGGCTGGCCCCTCCACTTT. The encoded protein is CASRVEEGWPLHF.